This TCR beta chain was documented in a study of neoadjuvant anti-PD-1 for oral cavity cancer. Across the whole study: Nivolumab at 3 mg/kg was mostly given biweekly, three to four doses, pre-surgery. Patients without progression got a fourth dose around day 43.

As to this clone: Its target is unknown.

Produced via immunoSEQ multiplex PCR; TCRdb's table is partial and in-frame only. The sample shows tens of thousands of clones, around four fifths of them seen only once. These oral cavity squamous cell carcinomas were HPV-negative and locally advanced. Study observations and caveats: Higher pretreatment blood Treg/Th17 ratios correlated with higher pretreatment blood and lower post-treatment tumor TCRbeta clonality.

The CDR3 contains 14 residues. Germline values: CDR1 SNHLY, CDR2 FYNNEI. J was trimmed by 4 bases and V by 3 bases; bases with no gene match: 2. The sample was PBMCs, taken before nivolumab (anti-PD-1) treatment. The rearrangement joins TRBV2 to TRBJ1-1; TRBD1 matches at 10 bases. This receptor was obtained from a person between 40 and 80 years old with oral cavity squamous cell carcinoma. The CDR3 DNA follows: TGTGCCAGCAGTGAGGACAGGGGGGTCACTGAAGCTTTCTTT. Protein: CASSEDRGVTEAFF.